Listed below are T cell receptor beta chains from one sample, sequenced in a study of T cells in Graves' hyperthyroidism and ophthalmopathy. TCRdb itself ran the multiplex PCR reads through MiXCR, one entry per CDR3 protein. Of approximately 620,000 distinct CDR3 sequences listed, around 16% are singletons. The source material was blood. Receptors originate from a woman aged 40 to 55 with Graves' ophthalmopathy. The CDR3 runs from the conserved cysteine through the conserved F or W. D genes are given only for firm matches. Part of the rows lack a size; the others show once, few, many or a class for expanded clones.

CDR3 DNA,CDR3 protein,J gene,V gene,clone size,D gene
TGTGCCAGCAGCCAAGGGGGCGGAAGCACAGATACGCAGTATTTT,CASSQGGGSTDTQYF,TRBJ2-3,TRBV3-1,many,.
TGTGCCACCACCGAGGCCGTGGGGGGAAGGAAAGGTGAAGCTTTCTTT,CATTEAVGGRKGEAFF,TRBJ1-1,TRBV15,many,.
TGCAGCGTTTACTTGGGAGGTGAAGCTTTCTTT,CSVYLGGEAFF,TRBJ1-1,TRBV29-1,.,.
TGTGCCAGCAGCTTAGCAGACAGGGGGTACACTGAAGCTTTCTTT,CASSLADRGYTEAFF,TRBJ1-1,TRBV7-9,many,TRBD1
TGTGCCTCCGATGCCCTGCTGGGGGGGGGAGAGCAGTTCTTC,CASDALLGGGEQFF,TRBJ2-1,TRBV6-2/TRBV6-3,.,TRBD2
TGTGCCAGCAGGCGGACAGGGCCATACTATGGCTACACCTTC,CASRRTGPYYGYTF,TRBJ1-2,TRBV28,.,TRBD1
TGTGCCAGCAGTTTACTTTCGGGGGGCAATGAGCAGTTCTTC,CASSLLSGGNEQFF,TRBJ2-1,TRBV12-3/TRBV12-4,few,TRBD2
TGTGCCAGCAGTTCTCCGTCGACAGGGACTACTGAAGCTTTCTTT,CASSSPSTGTTEAFF,TRBJ1-1,TRBV6-9,.,TRBD1
TGTGCCAGCAGCCCCCGGGTGTCTACGGACGAGCAGTACTTC,CASSPRVSTDEQYF,TRBJ2-7,TRBV7-8,few,.
TGTGCCAGCTCAAGGGGAAAGAAAGAGACCCAGTACTTC,CASSRGKKETQYF,TRBJ2-5,TRBV18,few,.
TGTGCCAGCAATGAGGGGGCCGGGATGGAGACCCAGTACTTC,CASNEGAGMETQYF,TRBJ2-5,TRBV25-1,.,TRBD1
TGTGCCAGCAGCCGGGAAGCGAGGGGGGCGTACGAGCAGTACTTC,CASSREARGAYEQYF,TRBJ2-7,TRBV2,many,.
TGTGCCAGCAGCTTTTCGCGGACGAGGGATACGCAGTATTTT,CASSFSRTRDTQYF,TRBJ2-3,TRBV11-2,many,.
TGTGCCTGGAGCAGACAGGGGAACACTGAAGCTTTCTTT,CAWSRQGNTEAFF,TRBJ1-1,TRBV30,many,TRBD1
TGTGCCAGCAGCTTAGGTCGGGGATCCTACGAGCAGTACTTC,CASSLGRGSYEQYF,TRBJ2-7,TRBV12-3/TRBV12-4,many,.
TGTGCCAGCAACCCCTCGGGGGGTCATAATCAGCCCCAGCATTTT,CASNPSGGHNQPQHF,TRBJ1-5,TRBV2,few,.
TGCGCCAGCAGCCCGATTAGCGGGAAATTCGAGCAGTACTTC,CASSPISGKFEQYF,TRBJ2-7,TRBV5-1,many,TRBD2
TGTGCCAGCAGTTTAAGGACTAGGGGATACAATGAGCAGTTCTTC,CASSLRTRGYNEQFF,TRBJ2-1,TRBV28,many,TRBD2
TGTGCCAGCGGGTGGGCTACCGGAGGCGGGGAGCTGTTTTTT,CASGWATGGGELFF,TRBJ2-2,TRBV28,many,.
TGTGCCAGCAGTCTACGGACTACCCCTGGGGATACGCAGTATTTT,CASSLRTTPGDTQYF,TRBJ2-3,TRBV2,few,.
TGTGCCAGCAAAAGGAGTTTGGGTGTAGATACGCAGTATTTT,CASKRSLGVDTQYF,TRBJ2-3,TRBV27,many,.
TGTGCCATCAGTGAGCCTAGCGGGGGGGCAGATACGCAGTATTTT,CAISEPSGGADTQYF,TRBJ2-3,TRBV10-3,.,TRBD2
TGTGCCAGCAGTGAAACGCGCCTTGGAGGGGACAATCAGCCCCAGCATTTT,CASSETRLGGDNQPQHF,TRBJ1-5,TRBV2,.,.
TGCAGTGCTAGAGACCGGGACAGGGGGCGAAACAACAATGAGCAGTTCTTC,CSARDRDRGRNNNEQFF,TRBJ2-1,TRBV20-1,few,TRBD1
TGTGCCACCAGCAGAGATCGGGGGTCCCAAGAGACCCAGTACTTC,CATSRDRGSQETQYF,TRBJ2-5,TRBV15,many,.
TGCAGTGCTAGCCCCCAATTTAATGAGCAGTTCTTC,CSASPQFNEQFF,TRBJ2-1,TRBV20-1,many,.
TGTGCCAGCAGCCAAGGAGGGGGCCGTCAGCCCCAGCATTTT,CASSQGGGRQPQHF,TRBJ1-5,TRBV3-1,many,TRBD1
TGTGCCAGCAGTTTCTCCCCAAGGGCAGGCAAGGGGCAAGATACGCAGTATTTT,CASSFSPRAGKGQDTQYF,TRBJ2-3,TRBV6-1,many,.
TGTGCCAGCAGCTTAGGAACAGCACTCATGAACACTGAAGCTTTCTTT,CASSLGTALMNTEAFF,TRBJ1-1,TRBV11-2,many,.
TGTGCCAGCAGGACACTAAACTATGGCTACACCTTC,CASRTLNYGYTF,TRBJ1-2,TRBV12-3/TRBV12-4,.,.
TGTGCCAGCAGCTTAGGCAGGGGGAGGGCAGATACGCAGTATTTT,CASSLGRGRADTQYF,TRBJ2-3,TRBV7-2,many,.
TGTGCCAGCAGCACCAGCGGAGGGGGGGGTACGAATACGCAGTATTTT,CASSTSGGGGTNTQYF,TRBJ2-3,TRBV6-1,many,.
TGCGCCAGCAGTACTACGAGCGCTTCAGATACGCAGTATTTT,CASSTTSASDTQYF,TRBJ2-3,TRBV5-1,many,.
TGTGCCAGCTCGCCCCCCCAGGGGGGTTACGAGCAGTACTTC,CASSPPQGGYEQYF,TRBJ2-7,TRBV18,many,.
TGTGCCAGCAGCTTCTTAGCGGGGCTAAGCATGTTCTTC,CASSFLAGLSMFF,TRBJ2-1,TRBV11-1,many,TRBD2
TGTGCCAGCAGCCAAGGGGACTCCTATAATTCACCCCTCCACTTT,CASSQGDSYNSPLHF,TRBJ1-6,TRBV3-1,many,.
TGCAGTGCTAGAGTCCGGGGGTTCGGCGAGCAGTACTTC,CSARVRGFGEQYF,TRBJ2-7,TRBV20-1,.,.
TGCAGTGCTCGACAGGGACGGAAAAATTCACCCCTCCACTTT,CSARQGRKNSPLHF,TRBJ1-6,TRBV20-1,few,TRBD1
TGTGCCAGCAGTACAGGGACAGTGAGAACAGATACGCAGTATTTT,CASSTGTVRTDTQYF,TRBJ2-3,TRBV7-9,many,TRBD1
TGCAGTGCTAAAGAAGGGACGAAGTCACCCCTCCACTTT,CSAKEGTKSPLHF,TRBJ1-6,TRBV20-1,many,.
TGTGCCAGCAGCTTCGGGGCGTATAATTCACCCCTCCACTTT,CASSFGAYNSPLHF,TRBJ1-6,TRBV7-2,.,.
TGTGCCAGCAGCTCGATGACTAATGAGCAGTTCTTC,CASSSMTNEQFF,TRBJ2-1,TRBV11-2,many,.
TGTGCCAGTTGTGGGACTAGTCACGAGCAGTACTTC,CASCGTSHEQYF,TRBJ2-7,TRBV2,many,TRBD2
TGCAGTGCTAGGACAGGGGAGATCGGGGAGCTGTTTTTT,CSARTGEIGELFF,TRBJ2-2,TRBV20-1,many,TRBD1
TGTGCCAGCAGTCCCCTCGGGACTAGCGGGGCCTACGAGCAGTACTTC,CASSPLGTSGAYEQYF,TRBJ2-7,TRBV12-3/TRBV12-4,many,TRBD2
TGTGCCTGGGACCTAGGCCAGGACACCGGGGAGCTGTTTTTT,CAWDLGQDTGELFF,TRBJ2-2,TRBV30,many,.
TGTGCCAGCAGCCACACTGCGGGGGGCAGCTATGGCTACACCTTC,CASSHTAGGSYGYTF,TRBJ1-2,TRBV3-1,few,.
TGTGCCAGCCTTGAACGCGATACGCAGTATTTT,CASLERDTQYF,TRBJ2-3,TRBV12-3/TRBV12-4,.,.
TGTGCCAGCAGTTTACTCCGGGGGGGCCTGGCAGATACGCAGTATTTT,CASSLLRGGLADTQYF,TRBJ2-3,TRBV12-3/TRBV12-4,.,TRBD2